These 25 T cell receptor beta chains originate from one sample sequenced in a study of response to subunit inactivated influenza vaccine. Using its own MiXCR run on the RT-PCR reads, TCRdb lists one record per CDR3 protein. In the table there are 400,000 to 650,000 distinct CDR3 sequences, approximately 7.3% of which are singletons. The sample was PBMCs from blood, taken 23 to 25 months after vaccination. These TCRs come from a man between 50 and 75 years old who received an inactivated influenza vaccine.

The chain uses TRBV20-1 and TRBJ2-1, with 12 bases matching TRBD2. This CDR3 is 15 amino acids long. Germline V gene lookup returns CDR1 DFQATT and CDR2 SNEGSKA (reference sequence). Unmatched junction bases numbered 6, after V lost 5 bases and J lost 4 bases. The CDR3 spells CSAYGTSGPYNEQFF. In DNA, the CDR3 is TGCAGTGCTTACGGGACTAGCGGGCCTTACAATGAGCAGTTCTTC.

This clonotype has a count of ten or more. This chain connects TRBV28 to TRBJ2-2; 8 nucleotides align to TRBD2. Germline assignment: CDR1 MDHEN and CDR2 SYDVKM. The CDR3 runs to 13 residues. J was trimmed by 4 bases and V by 8 bases; bases with no gene match: 3. The CDR3 loop is CASHSGVTGELFF. The CDR3 DNA reads TGTGCCAGCCATAGCGGGGTCACCGGGGAGCTGTTTTTT.

The table lists this clonotype with a few counts. The chain recombines TRBV7-6 with TRBJ1-2; D gene unclear. Germline CDR1 is SGHVS and CDR2 is FNYEAQ. Trimming shortened V by 5 bases and J by 0 bases, and 22 bases separated the two germline ends. The CDR3 totals 18 residues. CDR3 in amino acids: CASSAPASDLLANYGYTF. The CDR3 nucleotides are TGTGCCAGCAGCGCCCCGGCCTCAGACCTACTAGCTAACTATGGCTACACCTTC.

This clonotype appeared a few times. The chain has TRBV6-5 and TRBJ2-2; D remains unclear. This CDR3 comprises 12 residues. Germline V lookup: CDR1 MNHEY, CDR2 SVGAGI. With 5 bases removed from V and 6 bases from J, the gap between germline ends came to 7 bases. The CDR3 loop is CASSALSGELFF. The CDR3 region has the DNA TGTGCCAGCAGTGCTTTATCCGGGGAGCTGTTTTTT.

This clonotype was observed a handful of times. This chain links TRBV9 with TRBJ2-3; tentatively, D is TRBD1 (6 bases). The CDR3 sequence is 13 residues long. The V gene's germline CDR1 is SGDLS and CDR2 YYNGEE. V lost 2 bases and J 4 bases, leaving 8 bases between the germline ends. This CDR3 is CASSVDRSDTQYF. The CDR3 DNA sequence: TGTGCCAGCAGCGTTGACAGGTCAGATACGCAGTATTTT.

The chain recombines TRBV5-1 with TRBJ2-2; 7 bases match TRBD1. Germline V gene data show CDR1 as SGHRS and CDR2 as YFSETQ. Germline trimming cut 1 base from V and 3 bases from J; bases unmatched to any gene: 3. CDR3 length: 15 residues. Here the CDR3 DNA reads TGCGCCAGCAGCTTGTGGACAGGACACACCGGGGAGCTGTTTTTT. Its protein is CASSLWTGHTGELFF.

Concerning this clonotype itself: A much larger clone is a single base away; this may be a read error. The rearrangement uses TRBV20-1 and TRBJ1-1; no definite D call. V lost 1 base and J 5 bases, leaving 17 bases between the germline ends. Germline CDR1 DFQATT, CDR2 SNEGSKA (reference sequence). The CDR3 covers 15 residues. The CDR3 is CSARGSAALRTEAFF. For the CDR3, the DNA is TGCAGTGCTAGAGGATCGGCGGCCTTGAGGACTGAAGCTTTCTTT.

The sample holds a few counts of this clonotype. V usage is TRBV15 and J usage is TRBJ2-7; 7 bases align to TRBD1. From germline, CDR1 is LNHNV and CDR2 YYDKDF (reference sequence). This CDR3 has 15 residues. V was clipped by 0 bases and J by 3 bases; unmatched bases: 5. The DNA of the CDR3 is TGTGCCACCAGCAGAGATTGGGACAGAGACTACGAGCAGTACTTC. Translating gives CATSRDWDRDYEQYF.

This clonotype was observed a handful of times. The chain joins TRBV7-9 to TRBJ2-7; 11 bases agree with TRBD2. Germline-derived CDR1 and CDR2 are SEHNR and FQNEAQ (reference sequence). V lost 1 base and J lost 4; bases outside the gene matches: 9. This CDR3 has 17 residues. The CDR3 loop is CASSLVMLAGGQYEQYF. CDR3 DNA: TGTGCCAGCAGCTTAGTCATGCTAGCGGGAGGCCAATACGAGCAGTACTTC.

This clonotype was found many times. The rearrangement links TRBV12-3 or TRBV12-4 to TRBJ1-5; D uncertain. The CDR3 contains 15 residues. Trimming cost V 0 bases and J 0 bases, with 6 bases left between them. CDR3 nucleotides: TGTGCCAGCAGTTTAGCTAGGTATAGCAATCAGCCCCAGCATTTT. This sequence encodes CASSLARYSNQPQHF.

The V call is TRBV4-3, the J call TRBJ2-7, with TRBD2 identical over 7 bases. CDR1 and CDR2 (germline): LGHNA, YSLEER. CDR3 length: 15 amino acids. V lost 0 bases to trimming and J lost 2 bases; unmatched junction nucleotides: 4. DNA of the CDR3: TGCGCCAGCAGCCAAGAGGCGGGGGAGCCCTACGAGCAGTACTTC. Its protein is CASSQEAGEPYEQYF.

This clonotype was seen only a few times. This chain connects TRBV29-1 to TRBJ2-1; 15 bases fit TRBD2. Germline CDR1 and CDR2: SQVTM and ANQGSEA. The ends lost 3 bases at V and 0 bases at J; junction bases unmatched: 6. This CDR3 contains 18 residues. CDR3 protein: CSVEGTSGGTSSYNEQFF. As DNA, the CDR3 is TGCAGCGTTGAGGGGACTAGCGGGGGGACGAGCTCCTACAATGAGCAGTTCTTC.

CDR3 residues: CASSQQGLAGSTDTQYF. In nucleotides, the CDR3 is TGTGCCAGCAGCCAACAAGGACTAGCGGGTAGCACAGATACGCAGTATTTT. V and J are TRBV4-2 and TRBJ2-3; TRBD2 aligns across 11 bases. The V and J ends lost 2 bases and 0 bases, in that order; junction bases with no gene match: 4. In germline, CDR1 is LGHNA, CDR2 YNFKEQ. This CDR3 has 17 amino acids.

The sample holds many counts of this clonotype. The chain is built from TRBV5-1 and TRBJ1-1; TRBD1 agrees at 8 bases. The CDR3 totals 15 residues. V gave up 0 bases and J gave up 3 bases; unmatched junction bases: 4. Germline V gives CDR1 SGHRS, CDR2 YFSETQ. The CDR3 nucleotides are TGCGCCAGCAGCTTGGTTTCAGGGGGCTACACTGAAGCTTTCTTT. It yields the protein CASSLVSGGYTEAFF.

There are a few counts of this clonotype. J is TRBJ2-7 and V is TRBV5-6; D is unresolved. Germline V gene lookup returns CDR1 SGHDT and CDR2 YYEEEE. The ends were cut back, 1 base at V and 0 bases at J, with 14 bases in the middle. The CDR3 consists of 16 residues. The CDR3 loop is CASSLFLQRGSYEQYF. The DNA of the CDR3 is TGTGCCAGCAGCTTGTTTTTGCAACGAGGCTCCTACGAGCAGTACTTC. The full variable domain, its missing parts supplied by reference TRBV5-6 and TRBJ2-7, is DAGVTQSPTHLIKTRGQQVTLRCSPKSGHDTVSWYQQALGQGPQFIFQYYEEEERQRGNFPDRFSGHQFPNYSSELNVNALLLGDSALYLCASSLFLQRGSYEQYFGPGTRLTVT.

The genes are TRBV12-3 or TRBV12-4 and TRBJ1-1, with 7 nucleotides matching TRBD1. The length of the CDR3 is 13 residues. Losses at the gene ends were 6 bases for V and 6 bases for J; bases not matched to a gene: 7. DNA of the CDR3: TGTGCCAGCAGCATACAGGACAGGTCTGAAGCTTTCTTT. Translation gives CASSIQDRSEAFF.

This clonotype was detected only a few times. This chain links TRBV29-1 with TRBJ1-1; 11 bases map to TRBD1. The V segment lost 7 bases and the J segment 4 bases; nucleotides outside the gene matches: 8. CDR3 size: 14 residues. CDR1 and CDR2 (germline): SQVTM, ANQGSEA. CDR3 residues: CSACTGTGGTEAFF. The DNA of the CDR3 is TGCAGCGCCTGCACCGGGACAGGGGGCACTGAAGCTTTCTTT.

This clonotype was detected many times. The chain carries TRBV3-1 and TRBJ1-3; possibly TRBD1 for D (5 bases). This CDR3 is 15 amino acids long. CDR1 and CDR2 (germline): LGHDT, YNNKEL (reference sequence). Trimming pared 1 base from V and 3 bases from J, leaving 10 bases between. The CDR3 spells CASSQGQQIGNTIYF. CDR3 DNA sequence: TGTGCCAGCAGCCAAGGACAGCAAATTGGAAACACCATATATTTT.

This clonotype was seen a few times. The rearrangement joins TRBV6-1 to TRBJ1-2, with D tentatively TRBD1 (5 bases). Germline V gives CDR1 MNHNS, CDR2 SASEGT. Trimming took off 1 base at V and 3 bases at J, with 12 bases between the two ends. The CDR3 runs 15 residues. In nucleotides, the CDR3 is TGTGCCAGCAGTGAAGTAAGGGGAGCTGACTATGGCTACACCTTC. Amino acid sequence: CASSEVRGADYGYTF.

This rearrangement joins TRBV12-3 or TRBV12-4 to TRBJ1-2; D is perhaps TRBD1 (5 bases). V dropped 4 bases and J dropped 4 bases, with 13 bases sitting between them. The CDR3 contains 14 residues. This chain's CDR3 is CASSSMGRVYGYTF. In DNA, the CDR3 is TGTGCCAGCAGTTCCATGGGGCGCGTCTATGGCTACACCTTC.

This chain links TRBV6-1 with TRBJ1-5; 7 bases agree with TRBD1. CDR3 length: 16 amino acids. V shed 6 bases and J 6 bases; nucleotides not matched to a gene: 14. Per the germline V gene, CDR1 is MNHNS and CDR2 is SASEGT. The DNA of the CDR3 is TGTGCCAGCAGGCCCTGGGACAGTGGAGAAGGTCAGCCCCAGCATTTT. Residues: CASRPWDSGEGQPQHF.

This clonotype has only a few counts. V gene TRBV6-1 combines with J gene TRBJ1-1, with D perhaps TRBD1 (5 bases). The CDR3 spans 13 residues. The V end lost 6 bases, the J end lost 4 bases, and 12 bases lay between the germline ends. Germline V lookup: CDR1 MNHNS, CDR2 SASEGT. The CDR3 DNA follows: TGTGCCAGCAGACCGGGGGGGGGCACTGAAGCTTTCTTT. It encodes CASRPGGGTEAFF.

The rearrangement links TRBV6-6 to TRBJ2-1; perhaps TRBD2 as D (5 bases). The germline V gene encodes CDR1 MNHNY and CDR2 SVGAGI (reference sequence). Deletions cut 2 bases from V and 7 bases from J, with 9 bases between. The CDR3 has 13 amino acids. In nucleotides, the CDR3 is TGTGCCAGCAGTTACCTAACTAGTAATGAGCAGTTCTTC. Amino acids: CASSYLTSNEQFF.

The chain carries TRBV6-5 and TRBJ2-2; 12 nucleotides match TRBD2. The V gene's germline CDR1 is MNHEY and CDR2 SVGAGI. The CDR3 is 17 residues long. V shed 2 bases and J 5 bases; nucleotides not matched to a gene: 6. Here the CDR3 DNA reads TGTGCCAGCAGTTACACGACTAGCGGGAGATCTACCGGGGAGCTGTTTTTT. Protein product: CASSYTTSGRSTGELFF.

The chain links TRBV6-2 or TRBV6-3 to TRBJ2-5; D possibly uses TRBD1 or TRBD2 (5 bases each). V lost 5 bases and J lost 1, with 11 bases in between. This CDR3 comprises 14 residues. CDR1 and CDR2 from the germline V gene are MNHEY and SVGEGT. CDR3 sequence (DNA): TGTGCCAGCAGTCGAGGGGCAGTCCAAGAGACCCAGTACTTC. Translation gives CASSRGAVQETQYF.